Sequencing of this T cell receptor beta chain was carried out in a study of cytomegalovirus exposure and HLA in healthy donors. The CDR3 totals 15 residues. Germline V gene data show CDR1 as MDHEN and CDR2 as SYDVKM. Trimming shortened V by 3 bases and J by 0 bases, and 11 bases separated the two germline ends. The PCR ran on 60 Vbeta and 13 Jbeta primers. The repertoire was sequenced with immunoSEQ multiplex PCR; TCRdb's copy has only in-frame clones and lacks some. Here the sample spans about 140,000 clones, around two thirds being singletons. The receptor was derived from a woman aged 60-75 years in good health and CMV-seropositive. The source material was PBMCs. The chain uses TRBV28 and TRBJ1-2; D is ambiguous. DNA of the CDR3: TGTGCCAGCAGTTTGTGGGCCCCGACTAACTATGGCTACACCTTC. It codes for CASSLWAPTNYGYTF.